These 22 T cell receptor beta chains originate from one sample sequenced in a study of beta chain features in type 1 diabetes. Their antigens are not known. Findings and limits, study-wide: A moderate, significant TCRB CDR3 shortening appeared in type 1 diabetes across four CD4+ subsets.

Expressed TCRB transcripts were sequenced because the entire RNA isolate underwent reverse transcription. Libraries were prepared by immunoSEQ multiplex PCR; TCRdb keeps only in-frame clonotypes and omits some of them. The sample includes a few hundred thousand clones, approximately 15% seen only once; the top ten take 0.015% to 0.017%. The sample taken for sequencing was naive CD4+ T cells from blood. These receptors all come from a man aged 18 to 29 with type 1 diabetes.

The chain uses TRBV28 and TRBJ2-7, with TRBD1 identical over 9 bases. CDR3 length equals 16 residues. Germline V lookup: CDR1 MDHEN, CDR2 SYDVKM. V lost 5 bases and J lost 3; bases outside the gene matches: 11. The CDR3 nucleotides read TGTGCCAGCAGTCCATACGGACGGACAGGGGACTACGAGCAGTACTTC. Protein: CASSPYGRTGDYEQYF.

The V gene is TRBV6-6, the J gene TRBJ1-2, with D perhaps TRBD1 (6 bases). The V end was cut by 5 bases, the J end by 4 bases, with 20 bases between. CDR1 and CDR2 from the germline V gene are MNHNY and SVGAGI (reference sequence). The CDR3 runs 16 residues. DNA for the CDR3: TGTGCCAGCAGTCTAACGGACAGCCTGAGGGCCTATGGCTACACCTTC. It codes for CASSLTDSLRAYGYTF.

The chain's CDR3 is CASSPGVARYNEQFF. CDR3 nucleotides: TGTGCCAGCAGCCCCGGAGTAGCCCGTTACAATGAGCAGTTCTTC. J is TRBJ2-1 and V is TRBV5-4; D call uncertain. CDR3 length equals 15 residues. V shed 4 bases and J shed 4 bases, with 15 bases lying between them. Germline assignment: CDR1 SGHNT and CDR2 YYREEE (reference sequence).

This chain connects TRBV10-2 to TRBJ2-1, with 16 bases identical to TRBD2. V lost 6 bases and J lost 0; bases outside the gene matches: 2. The length of the CDR3 is 17 residues. Per the germline V gene, CDR1 is WSHSY and CDR2 is SAAADI. The CDR3 sequence is CASRGLAGGSSYNEQFF. CDR3 nucleotide sequence: TGCGCCAGCAGGGGACTAGCGGGGGGGAGCTCCTACAATGAGCAGTTCTTC.

The rearrangement uses TRBV28 and TRBJ2-1, with D tentatively TRBD2 (5 bases). Per germline, CDR1 MDHEN and CDR2 SYDVKM. V lost 4 bases, J lost 4 bases, and 11 bases lay in between. The CDR3 loop spans 14 amino acids. The CDR3 is CASSSPGEYNEQFF. The CDR3, as DNA: TGTGCCAGCAGTTCACCCGGGGAATACAATGAGCAGTTCTTC.

This clone was seen more than once but under ten times. The V gene is TRBV20-1, the J gene TRBJ1-2; D ambiguous. V dropped 7 bases and J dropped 2 bases, with 8 bases sitting between them. Germline V gene lookup returns CDR1 DFQATT and CDR2 SNEGSKA (reference sequence). The CDR3 spans 11 residues. Here the CDR3 reads CSVEGNYGYTF. CDR3 DNA: TGCAGTGTGGAGGGCAACTATGGCTACACCTTC.

V gene TRBV12-1 combines with J gene TRBJ2-7; the D segment call TRBD1 is taken from the table without a DNA check. TRBV12-1 is classified as a pseudogene. The CDR3 is made up of 15 amino acids. CDR3 DNA sequence: TGTGCCAGCAGCGTAACAGGGCGTTTAGAATCCGAGCAGTACTTC. Its translation is CASSVTGRLESEQYF.

J is TRBJ2-2 and V is TRBV4-3, with a weak D call TRBD1 (5 bases). Trimming removed 4 bases at V and 6 bases at J, with 18 bases between. Germline CDR1 LGHNA, CDR2 YSLEER. This CDR3 has 16 amino acids. CDR3 DNA sequence: TGCGCCAGCAGCCTCCTAGGGGTCTCCACCCCCGGGGAGCTGTTTTTT. Protein product: CASSLLGVSTPGELFF.

This chain uses TRBV6-5 with TRBJ1-2; 8 bases match TRBD1. Germline trimming cut 0 bases from V and 4 bases from J; bases unmatched to any gene: 7. Germline loops: CDR1 MNHEY, CDR2 SVGAGI. CDR3 length equals 16 residues. The CDR3 loop is CASSYSNQGAGYGYTF. The CDR3 DNA reads as TGTGCCAGCAGTTACTCCAATCAGGGGGCGGGCTATGGCTACACCTTC.

This clone was picked up a small number of times. The chain has TRBV30 and TRBJ1-1; 9 bases fit TRBD1. Looked up from germline, CDR1 is GTSNPN and CDR2 is SVGIG (reference sequence). The CDR3 runs to 12 residues. Trimming removed 4 bases from V and 7 bases from J; junction bases left unmatched: 4. The CDR3: CAWNRDRDEAFF. The CDR3 coding sequence is TGTGCCTGGAATCGGGACAGGGATGAAGCTTTCTTT.

Comment on this clone: The junction does not match germline at one end; this may be a read error. J is TRBJ2-1 and V is TRBV7-2; a possible D gene is TRBD2 (5 bases). Germline V gene sequence: CDR1 SGHTA, CDR2 FQGNSA. The CDR3 consists of 15 residues. CDR3 residues: CANSLGGSSYNEQFF. Written as DNA, the CDR3 is TGTGCCAACAGCTTAGGAGGTAGCTCCTACAATGAGCAGTTCTTC.

This clone was seen once. The V call is TRBV19, the J call TRBJ1-5, with 9 positions matching TRBD1. From germline, CDR1 is LNHDA and CDR2 SQIVND (reference sequence). J gave up 7 bases and V 4 bases, and 11 bases lay outside the gene matches. The CDR3 loop spans 16 amino acids. CDR3 bases: TGTGCCAGTAGTACGGAAGGCCGGGACAGGGACCAGCCCCAGCATTTT. This gives the protein CASSTEGRDRDQPQHF.

The sample holds a few counts of this clone. V is TRBV29-1 and J is TRBJ2-1, with D possibly matching TRBD2 (6 bases). Trimming removed 7 bases from V and 12 bases from J, with 19 bases in between. The CDR3 sequence is 12 residues long. CDR1 is SQVTM, CDR2 ANQGSEA, per germline. CDR3 protein: CSAVRDLGWQFF. The CDR3 DNA follows: TGCAGCGCCGTGCGGGACCTTGGATGGCAGTTCTTC.

This sequence joins TRBV15 and TRBJ2-1; D is ambiguous. The CDR3 totals 15 residues. In germline, CDR1 is LNHNV, CDR2 YYDKDF (reference sequence). Between the trimmed V and J ends, which lost 3 bases and 4 bases, there was a span of 13 bases. CDR3 region: CATSSLFPSYNEQFF. DNA for the CDR3: TGTGCCACCAGCAGCCTCTTCCCCTCTTACAATGAGCAGTTCTTC.

The rearrangement links TRBV5-4 to TRBJ2-2, with 8 bases matching TRBD2. This CDR3 is built from 17 residues. V was clipped by 5 bases and J by 7 bases; unmatched bases: 16. CDR1 and CDR2 (germline): SGHNT, YYREEE (reference sequence). In nucleotides, the CDR3 is TGTGCCAGCAGGCCCCTGAAGAGCGGGAGTTCGGGCGGGGAGCTGTTTTTT. It specifies CASRPLKSGSSGGELFF.

The chain carries TRBV5-1 and TRBJ2-7; a weak D match, TRBD2 (5 bases). The germline V gene has CDR1 SGHRS and CDR2 YFSETQ. The CDR3 runs 12 residues. V was shortened by 4 bases and J by 12 bases, with 17 bases between the two germline ends. DNA for the CDR3: TGCGCCAGCAGCGCGGACGGAGGTCCCCCGTACTTC. Residues: CASSADGGPPYF.

The chain joins TRBV5-1 to TRBJ1-4; D uncertain. This CDR3 is built from 13 residues. Between the trimmed V and J ends, which lost 1 base and 8 bases, there was a span of 9 bases. CDR1 SGHRS and CDR2 YFSETQ come from the germline V gene. CDR3 nucleotide sequence: TGCGCCAGCAGCTTGACTAACTCGGAAAAACTGTTTTTT. Its translation: CASSLTNSEKLFF.

The rearrangement uses TRBV5-1 and TRBJ2-2; a weak D match, TRBD2 (5 bases). The CDR3 has 14 amino acids. Per germline, CDR1 SGHRS and CDR2 YFSETQ. The V end lost 4 bases, the J end lost 3 bases, and 10 bases lay between the germline ends. CDR3 coding DNA: TGCGCCAGCAGCGGCGGGCCTGACACCGGGGAGCTGTTTTTT. Translating it yields CASSGGPDTGELFF.

This chain joins TRBV5-1 and TRBJ2-1, with D tentatively TRBD2 (6 bases). CDR1 and CDR2 (germline): SGHRS, YFSETQ. Trimming left V 4 bases short and J 7 bases short, with 18 bases between. The CDR3 covers 15 residues. The CDR3 DNA reads TGCGCCAGCAGCCCCCGACTAGTTTTTGGGAATGAGCAGTTCTTC. Protein: CASSPRLVFGNEQFF.

The chain combines TRBV2 with TRBJ2-7, with a tentative D call TRBD1 (5 bases). This CDR3 has 15 amino acids. Germline assignment: CDR1 SNHLY and CDR2 FYNNEI. Trimming stripped 8 bases from V and 0 bases from J, with 17 bases between. The CDR3 spells CASGEDSSYSYEQYF. CDR3 nucleotide sequence: TGTGCCAGCGGGGAAGACAGTTCCTACTCCTACGAGCAGTACTTC. Full variable domain (remainder filled in from reference TRBV2 and TRBJ2-7): EPEVTQTPSHQVTQMGQEVILRCVPISNHLYFYWYRQILGQKVEFLVSFYNNEISEKSEIFDDQFSVERPDGSNFTLKIRSTKLEDSAMYFCASGEDSSYSYEQYFGPGTRLTVT.

This clone occurred a few times. The J gene is TRBJ2-2, the V gene TRBV29-1, with 12 bases matching TRBD2. Trimming at V came to 6 bases and at J to 1 base, leaving 6 bases not matched to a gene. Germline V gene sequence: CDR1 SQVTM, CDR2 ANQGSEA. The length of the CDR3 is 16 residues. CDR3 amino acids: CSVTLAGGQNTGELFF. Here the CDR3 DNA reads TGCAGCGTGACACTAGCGGGAGGACAGAACACCGGGGAGCTGTTTTTT.

This chain connects TRBV6-1 to TRBJ1-5; a possible D gene is TRBD1 (5 bases). Trimming shortened V by 4 bases and J by 4 bases, and 8 bases separated the two germline ends. CDR3 length: 13 residues. Germline CDR1 reads MNHNS; CDR2 reads SASEGT. The CDR3: CASSANRNQPQHF. The CDR3 nucleotides are TGTGCCAGCAGTGCTAACAGGAATCAGCCCCAGCATTTT.